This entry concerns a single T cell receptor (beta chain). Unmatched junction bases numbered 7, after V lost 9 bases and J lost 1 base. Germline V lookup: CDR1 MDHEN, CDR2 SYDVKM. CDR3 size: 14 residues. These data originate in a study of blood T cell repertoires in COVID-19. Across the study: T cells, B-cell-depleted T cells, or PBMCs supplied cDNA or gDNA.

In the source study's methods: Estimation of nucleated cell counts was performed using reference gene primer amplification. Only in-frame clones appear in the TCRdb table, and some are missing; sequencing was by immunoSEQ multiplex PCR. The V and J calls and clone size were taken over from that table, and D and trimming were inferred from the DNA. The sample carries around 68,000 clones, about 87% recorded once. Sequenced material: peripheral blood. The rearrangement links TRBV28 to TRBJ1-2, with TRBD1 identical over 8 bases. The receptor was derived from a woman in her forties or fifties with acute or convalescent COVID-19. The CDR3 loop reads CASQGADFNYGYTF. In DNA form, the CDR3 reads TGTGCCAGTCAGGGGGCGGATTTTAACTATGGCTACACCTTC.